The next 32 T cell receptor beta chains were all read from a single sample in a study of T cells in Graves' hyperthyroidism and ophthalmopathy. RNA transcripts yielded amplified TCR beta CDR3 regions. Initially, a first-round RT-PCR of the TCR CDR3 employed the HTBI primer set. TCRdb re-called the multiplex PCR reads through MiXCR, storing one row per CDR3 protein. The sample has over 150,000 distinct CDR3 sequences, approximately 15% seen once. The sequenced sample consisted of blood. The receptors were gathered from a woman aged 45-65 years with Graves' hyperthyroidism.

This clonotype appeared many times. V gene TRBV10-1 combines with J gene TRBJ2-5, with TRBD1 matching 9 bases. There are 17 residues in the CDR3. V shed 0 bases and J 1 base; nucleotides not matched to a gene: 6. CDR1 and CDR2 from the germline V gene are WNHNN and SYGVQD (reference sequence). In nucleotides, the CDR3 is TGCGCCAGCAGTGAGTCCCGGGGACAGGGCCTCCAAGAGACCCAGTACTTC. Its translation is CASSESRGQGLQETQYF.

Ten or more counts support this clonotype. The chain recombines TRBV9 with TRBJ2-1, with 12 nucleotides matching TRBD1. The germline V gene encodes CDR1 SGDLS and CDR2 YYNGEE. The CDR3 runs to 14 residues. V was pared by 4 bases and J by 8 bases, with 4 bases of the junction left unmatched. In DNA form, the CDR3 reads TGTGCCAGCAGCCTAAGGGACAGGGGGCATGAGCAGTTCTTC. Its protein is CASSLRDRGHEQFF.

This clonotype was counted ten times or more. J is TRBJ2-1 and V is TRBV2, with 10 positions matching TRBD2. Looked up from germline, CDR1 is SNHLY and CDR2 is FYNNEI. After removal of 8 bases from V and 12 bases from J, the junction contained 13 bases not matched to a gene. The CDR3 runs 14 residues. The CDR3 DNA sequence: TGTGCCAGCCACGGTTCCCAACTAGCGGGGTTGCAGTTCTTC. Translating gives CASHGSQLAGLQFF.

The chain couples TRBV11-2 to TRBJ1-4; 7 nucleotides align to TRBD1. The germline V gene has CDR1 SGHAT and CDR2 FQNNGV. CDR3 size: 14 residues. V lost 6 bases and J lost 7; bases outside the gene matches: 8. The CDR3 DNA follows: TGTGCCAGCAGTCTACCATCAGGGGGTGAAAAACTGTTTTTT. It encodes CASSLPSGGEKLFF.

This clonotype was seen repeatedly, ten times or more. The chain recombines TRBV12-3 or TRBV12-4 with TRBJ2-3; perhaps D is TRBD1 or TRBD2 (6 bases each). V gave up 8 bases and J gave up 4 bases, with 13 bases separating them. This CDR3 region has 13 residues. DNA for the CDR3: TGTGCCAGCCAGAAGGGGGGCTCAGATACGCAGTATTTT. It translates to CASQKGGSDTQYF.

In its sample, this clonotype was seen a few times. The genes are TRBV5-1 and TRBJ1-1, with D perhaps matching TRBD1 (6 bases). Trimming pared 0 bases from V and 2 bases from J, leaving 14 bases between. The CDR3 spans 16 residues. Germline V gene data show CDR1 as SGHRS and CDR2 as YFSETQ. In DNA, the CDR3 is TGCGCCAGCAGCTTGGATCCCGCGGGGGGCAACACTGAAGCTTTCTTT. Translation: CASSLDPAGGNTEAFF.

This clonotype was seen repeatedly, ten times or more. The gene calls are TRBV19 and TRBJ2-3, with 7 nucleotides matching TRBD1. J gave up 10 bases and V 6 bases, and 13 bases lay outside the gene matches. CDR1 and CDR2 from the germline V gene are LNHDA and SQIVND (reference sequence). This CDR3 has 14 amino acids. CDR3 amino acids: CASSLALRQGSQYF. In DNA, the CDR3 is TGTGCCAGTAGCCTCGCTCTAAGACAGGGTTCGCAGTATTTT.

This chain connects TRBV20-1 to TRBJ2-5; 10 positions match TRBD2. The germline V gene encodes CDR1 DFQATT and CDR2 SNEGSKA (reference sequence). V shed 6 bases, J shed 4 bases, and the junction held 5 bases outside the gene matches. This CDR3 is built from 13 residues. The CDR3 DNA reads TGCAGTGCCACTCCTAGCGGGAGAGAGACCCAGTACTTC. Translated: CSATPSGRETQYF.

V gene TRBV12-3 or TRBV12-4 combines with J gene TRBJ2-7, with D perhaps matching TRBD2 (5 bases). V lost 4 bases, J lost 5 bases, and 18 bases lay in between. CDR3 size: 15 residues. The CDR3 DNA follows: TGTGCCAGCAGTTCGGGATCCATACCTTCCCACGAGCAGTACTTC. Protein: CASSSGSIPSHEQYF.

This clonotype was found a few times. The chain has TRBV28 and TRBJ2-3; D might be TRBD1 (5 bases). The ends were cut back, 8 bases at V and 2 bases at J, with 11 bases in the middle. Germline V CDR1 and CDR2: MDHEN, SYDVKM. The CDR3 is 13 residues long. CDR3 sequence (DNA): TGTGCCAGCCGACAGAAATACACAGATACGCAGTATTTT. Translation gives CASRQKYTDTQYF. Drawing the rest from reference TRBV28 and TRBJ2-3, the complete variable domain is DVKVTQSSRYLVKRTGEKVFLECVQDMDHENMFWYRQDPGLGLRLIYFSYDVKMKEKGDIPEGYSVSREKKERFSLILESASTNQTSMYLCASRQKYTDTQYFGPGTRLTVL.

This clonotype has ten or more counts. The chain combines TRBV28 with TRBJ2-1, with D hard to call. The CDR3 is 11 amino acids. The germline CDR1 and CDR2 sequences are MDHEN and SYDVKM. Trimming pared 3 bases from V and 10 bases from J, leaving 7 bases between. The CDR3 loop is CASSFTGEQFF. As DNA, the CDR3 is TGTGCCAGCAGTTTTACCGGGGAGCAGTTCTTC. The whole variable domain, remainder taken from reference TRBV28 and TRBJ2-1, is DVKVTQSSRYLVKRTGEKVFLECVQDMDHENMFWYRQDPGLGLRLIYFSYDVKMKEKGDIPEGYSVSREKKERFSLILESASTNQTSMYLCASSFTGEQFFGPGTRLTVL.

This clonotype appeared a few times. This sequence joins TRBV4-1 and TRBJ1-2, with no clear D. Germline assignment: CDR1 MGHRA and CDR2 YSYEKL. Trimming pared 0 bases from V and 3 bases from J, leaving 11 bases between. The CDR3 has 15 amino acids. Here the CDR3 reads CASSQELGLHYGYTF. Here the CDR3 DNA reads TGCGCCAGCAGCCAAGAATTGGGTCTTCACTATGGCTACACCTTC.

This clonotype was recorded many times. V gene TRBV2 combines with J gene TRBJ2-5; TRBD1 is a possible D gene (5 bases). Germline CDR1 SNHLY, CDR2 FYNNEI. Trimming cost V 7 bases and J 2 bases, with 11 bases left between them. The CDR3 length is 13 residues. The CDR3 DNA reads TGTGCCAGCACCCGACAGAGTCAAGAGACCCAGTACTTC. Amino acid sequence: CASTRQSQETQYF.

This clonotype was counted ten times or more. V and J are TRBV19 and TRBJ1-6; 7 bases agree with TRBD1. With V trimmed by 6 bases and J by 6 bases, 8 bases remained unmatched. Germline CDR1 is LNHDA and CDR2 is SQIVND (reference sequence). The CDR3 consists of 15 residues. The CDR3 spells CASRPGGSSNSPLHF. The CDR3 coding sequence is TGTGCCAGTAGACCAGGGGGTAGCAGTAATTCACCCCTCCACTTT.

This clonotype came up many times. The CDR3, as DNA: TGTGCCAGCAGCCAGGCTCCTGGACGTAGGGCTTTCTTT. Translating it yields CASSQAPGRRAFF. The chain uses TRBV14 and TRBJ1-1; D uncertain. Germline CDR1 is SGHDN and CDR2 is FVKESK. This CDR3 is 13 amino acids long. V gave up 3 bases and J gave up 11 bases, with 16 bases separating them.

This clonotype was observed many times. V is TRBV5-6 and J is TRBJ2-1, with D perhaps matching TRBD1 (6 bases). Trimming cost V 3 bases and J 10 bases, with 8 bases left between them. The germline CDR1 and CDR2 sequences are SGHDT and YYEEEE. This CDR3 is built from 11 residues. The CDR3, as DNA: TGTGCCAGCAGCTCGACAGGAGAGCAGTTCTTC. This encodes CASSSTGEQFF.

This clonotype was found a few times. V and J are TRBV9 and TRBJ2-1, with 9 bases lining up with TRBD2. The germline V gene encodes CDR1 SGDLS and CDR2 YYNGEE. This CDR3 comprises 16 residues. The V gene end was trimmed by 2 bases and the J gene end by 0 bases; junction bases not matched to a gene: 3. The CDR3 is CASSVSGGLSYNEQFF. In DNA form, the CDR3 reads TGTGCCAGCAGCGTTAGCGGGGGTCTCTCCTACAATGAGCAGTTCTTC.

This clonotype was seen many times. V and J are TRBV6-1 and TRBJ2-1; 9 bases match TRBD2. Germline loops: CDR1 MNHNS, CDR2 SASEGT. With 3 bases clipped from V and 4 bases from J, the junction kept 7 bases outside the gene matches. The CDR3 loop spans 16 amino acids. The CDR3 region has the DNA TGTGCCAGCAGTGACGAGGGCGGGGGGGGGTACAATGAGCAGTTCTTC. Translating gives CASSDEGGGGYNEQFF.

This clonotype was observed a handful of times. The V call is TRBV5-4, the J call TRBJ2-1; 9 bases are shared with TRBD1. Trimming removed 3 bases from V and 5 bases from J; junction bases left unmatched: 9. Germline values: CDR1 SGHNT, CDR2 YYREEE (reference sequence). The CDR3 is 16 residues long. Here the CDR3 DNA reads TGTGCCAGCAGCTCGCTGGACAGGGGAGGCAACAATGAGCAGTTCTTC. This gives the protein CASSSLDRGGNNEQFF.

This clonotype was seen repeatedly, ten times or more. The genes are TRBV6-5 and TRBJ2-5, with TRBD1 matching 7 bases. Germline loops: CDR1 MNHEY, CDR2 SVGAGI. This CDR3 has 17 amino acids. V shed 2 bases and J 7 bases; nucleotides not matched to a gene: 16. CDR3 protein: CASSYRDSSYQLSTQYF. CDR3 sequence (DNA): TGTGCCAGCAGTTACAGGGACAGCAGCTATCAGTTGTCGACCCAGTACTTC.

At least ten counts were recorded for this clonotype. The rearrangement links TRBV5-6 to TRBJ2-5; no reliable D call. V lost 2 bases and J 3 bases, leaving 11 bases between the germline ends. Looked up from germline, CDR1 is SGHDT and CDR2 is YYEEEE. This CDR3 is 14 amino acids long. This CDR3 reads CASSFLFTEETQYF. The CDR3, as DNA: TGTGCCAGCAGCTTTCTTTTCACTGAAGAGACCCAGTACTTC.

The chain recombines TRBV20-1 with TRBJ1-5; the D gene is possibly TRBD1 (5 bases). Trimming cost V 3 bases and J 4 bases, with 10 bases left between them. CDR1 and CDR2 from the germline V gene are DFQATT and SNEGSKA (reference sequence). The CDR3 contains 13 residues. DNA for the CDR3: TGCAGTGCTAGCCCTGACAGAAATCAGCCCCAGCATTTT. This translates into CSASPDRNQPQHF.

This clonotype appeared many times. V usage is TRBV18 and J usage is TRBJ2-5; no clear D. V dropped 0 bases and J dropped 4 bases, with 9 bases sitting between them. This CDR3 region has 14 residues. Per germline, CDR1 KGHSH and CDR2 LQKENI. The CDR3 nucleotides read TGTGCCAGCTCACCACCGGCGATAATAGAGACCCAGTACTTC. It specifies CASSPPAIIETQYF.

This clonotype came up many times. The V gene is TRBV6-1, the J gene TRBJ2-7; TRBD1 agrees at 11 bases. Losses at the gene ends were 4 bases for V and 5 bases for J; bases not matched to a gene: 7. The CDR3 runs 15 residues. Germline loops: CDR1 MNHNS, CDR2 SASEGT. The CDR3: CASSGPDRGLNEQYF. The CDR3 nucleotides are TGTGCCAGCAGTGGGCCGGACAGGGGGCTAAACGAGCAGTACTTC.

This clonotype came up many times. CDR3 in DNA: TGTGCCAGCAGTTACGGGACAGGCGCTAACTATGGCTACACCTTC. The encoded protein is CASSYGTGANYGYTF. The chain joins TRBV6-5 to TRBJ1-2; 8 bases fit TRBD1. V lost 2 bases and J lost 0; bases outside the gene matches: 2. In germline, CDR1 is MNHEY, CDR2 SVGAGI. The CDR3 spans 15 residues.

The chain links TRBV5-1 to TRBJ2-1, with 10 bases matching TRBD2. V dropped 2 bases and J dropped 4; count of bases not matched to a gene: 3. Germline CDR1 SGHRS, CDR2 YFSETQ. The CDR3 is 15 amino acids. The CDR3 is CASSLSGGDYNEQFF. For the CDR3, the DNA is TGCGCCAGCAGCTTAAGCGGGGGGGATTACAATGAGCAGTTCTTC.

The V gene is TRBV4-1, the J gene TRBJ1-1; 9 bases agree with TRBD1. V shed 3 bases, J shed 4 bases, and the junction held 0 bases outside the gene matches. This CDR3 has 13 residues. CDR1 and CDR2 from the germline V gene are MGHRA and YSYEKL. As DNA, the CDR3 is TGCGCCAGCAGCCAGGGACAGGGCACTGAAGCTTTCTTT. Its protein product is CASSQGQGTEAFF.

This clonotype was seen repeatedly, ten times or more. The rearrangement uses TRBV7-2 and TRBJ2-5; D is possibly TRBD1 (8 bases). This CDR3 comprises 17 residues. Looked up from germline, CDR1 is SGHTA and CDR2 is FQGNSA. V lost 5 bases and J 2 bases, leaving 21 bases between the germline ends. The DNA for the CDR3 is TGTGCCAGCAGCGGAAGGGGGGGCAGGGGGCCTCAAGAGACCCAGTACTTC. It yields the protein CASSGRGGRGPQETQYF.

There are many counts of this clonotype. Written as DNA, the CDR3 is TGTGCCAGCAGTTCCCGGGTAGCGGGGGGTTCAGATACGCAGTATTTT. This gives the protein CASSSRVAGGSDTQYF. The rearrangement uses TRBV12-3 or TRBV12-4 and TRBJ2-3, with 10 bases aligning to TRBD2. V was clipped by 4 bases and J by 4 bases; unmatched bases: 8. This CDR3 region has 16 residues.

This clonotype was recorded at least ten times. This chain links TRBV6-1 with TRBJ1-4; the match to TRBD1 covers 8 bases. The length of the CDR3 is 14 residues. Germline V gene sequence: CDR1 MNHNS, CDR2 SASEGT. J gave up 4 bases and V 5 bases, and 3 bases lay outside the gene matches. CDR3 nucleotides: TGTGCCAGCAGTTGGACAGGGCTTAATGAAAAACTGTTTTTT. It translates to CASSWTGLNEKLFF.

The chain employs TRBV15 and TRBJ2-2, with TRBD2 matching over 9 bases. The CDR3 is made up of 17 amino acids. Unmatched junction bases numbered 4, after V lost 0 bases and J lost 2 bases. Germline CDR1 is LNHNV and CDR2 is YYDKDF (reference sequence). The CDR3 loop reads CATSRERTSVNTGELFF. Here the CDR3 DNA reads TGTGCCACCAGCAGAGAAAGGACTAGCGTAAACACCGGGGAGCTGTTTTTT.

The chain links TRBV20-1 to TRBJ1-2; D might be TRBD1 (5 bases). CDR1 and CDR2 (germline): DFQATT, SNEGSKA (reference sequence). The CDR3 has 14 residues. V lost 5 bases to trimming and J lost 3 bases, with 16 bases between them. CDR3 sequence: CSAPRGPGDYGYTF. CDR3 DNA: TGCAGTGCTCCAAGGGGCCCTGGTGACTATGGCTACACCTTC.